Below, 6 T cell receptor beta chains from the same sample are listed, as sequenced in a study of cytomegalovirus exposure and HLA in healthy donors. The data were produced by immunoSEQ multiplex PCR, yet TCRdb's version contains in-frame clones alone and is incomplete. This repertoire shows 230,000 or so clones, around 88% found once; its top ten account for about 3%. Sequencing used PBMCs. These receptors came from a young woman in good health and CMV-seronegative.

The V gene is TRBV10-3, the J gene TRBJ1-5; TRBD1 is a possible D gene (5 bases). This CDR3 has 14 residues. Germline lookup yields CDR1 ENHRY and CDR2 SYGVKD. Trimming left V 2 bases short and J 7 bases short, with 12 bases between. CDR3 loop: CAISERVDSQPQHF. CDR3 DNA sequence: TGTGCCATCAGTGAGCGTGTCGACAGCCAGCCCCAGCATTTT.

In this sample, this clone turned up once. V and J are TRBV5-6 and TRBJ1-3; no clear D gene. CDR1 and CDR2 from the germline V gene are SGHDT and YYEEEE. Trimming shortened V by 5 bases and J by 4 bases, and 10 bases separated the two germline ends. The CDR3 is 13 amino acids. The CDR3 bases are TGTGCCAGCAGTACGACACCGGGAAACACCATATATTTT. This sequence encodes CASSTTPGNTIYF.

The J gene is TRBJ2-5, the V gene TRBV19; 11 positions match TRBD2. The germline CDR1 and CDR2 sequences are LNHDA and SQIVND (reference sequence). The V segment lost 9 bases and the J segment 4 bases; nucleotides outside the gene matches: 16. There are 17 residues in the CDR3. For the CDR3, the DNA is TGTGCCAGCTCATCGGGACTAGCGGCCTTTGAGGGAGAGACCCAGTACTTC. Protein: CASSSGLAAFEGETQYF.

This chain uses TRBV5-5 with TRBJ2-2, with TRBD1 identical over 7 bases. With 4 bases clipped from V and 3 bases from J, the junction kept 6 bases outside the gene matches. The CDR3 is made up of 15 amino acids. CDR1 and CDR2 (germline): SGHKS, YYEKEE (reference sequence). CDR3 region: CASSTWDSYTGELFF. As DNA, the CDR3 is TGTGCCAGCAGCACATGGGACAGCTACACCGGGGAGCTGTTTTTT.

This chain links TRBV19 with TRBJ2-7; D not resolved. Deletions cut 5 bases from V and 2 bases from J, with 13 bases between. The CDR3 extends over 14 amino acids. Germline CDR1 and CDR2: LNHDA and SQIVND (reference sequence). In DNA form, the CDR3 reads TGTGCCAGTAGTGGTCCGGTCAACCCCTACGAGCAGTACTTC. Protein product: CASSGPVNPYEQYF.

This clone is a singleton in its sample. The V and J genes are TRBV28 and TRBJ2-3, with TRBD2 matching over 7 bases. CDR3 size: 15 residues. Unmatched junction bases numbered 6, after V lost 2 bases and J lost 4 bases. CDR1 and CDR2 from the germline V gene are MDHEN and SYDVKM. The CDR3 DNA reads as TGTGCCAGCAGTTTAGCGGGGGAAGGTCCAGATACGCAGTATTTT. Translation gives CASSLAGEGPDTQYF.